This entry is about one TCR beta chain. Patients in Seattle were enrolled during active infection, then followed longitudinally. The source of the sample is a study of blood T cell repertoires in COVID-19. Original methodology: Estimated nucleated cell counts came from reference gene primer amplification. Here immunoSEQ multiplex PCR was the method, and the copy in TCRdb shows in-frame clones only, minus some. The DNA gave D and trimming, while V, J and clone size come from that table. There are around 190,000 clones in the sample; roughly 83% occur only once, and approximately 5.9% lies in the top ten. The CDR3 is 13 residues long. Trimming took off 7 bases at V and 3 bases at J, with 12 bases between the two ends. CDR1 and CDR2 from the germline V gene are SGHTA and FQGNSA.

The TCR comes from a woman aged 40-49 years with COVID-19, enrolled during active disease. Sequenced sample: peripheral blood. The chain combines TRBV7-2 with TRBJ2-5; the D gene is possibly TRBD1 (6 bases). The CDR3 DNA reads TGTGCCAGCAACTGGGGGCCGGAAGAGACCCAGTACTTC. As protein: CASNWGPEETQYF.